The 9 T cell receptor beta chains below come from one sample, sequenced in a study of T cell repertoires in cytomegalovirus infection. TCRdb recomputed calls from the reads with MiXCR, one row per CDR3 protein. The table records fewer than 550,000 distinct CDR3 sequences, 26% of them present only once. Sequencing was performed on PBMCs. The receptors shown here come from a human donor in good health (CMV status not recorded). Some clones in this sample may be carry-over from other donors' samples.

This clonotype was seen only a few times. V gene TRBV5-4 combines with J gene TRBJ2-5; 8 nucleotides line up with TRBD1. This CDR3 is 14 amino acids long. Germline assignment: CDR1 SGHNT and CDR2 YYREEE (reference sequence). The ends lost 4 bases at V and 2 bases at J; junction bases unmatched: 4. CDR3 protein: CASSPGGEQETQYF. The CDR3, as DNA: TGTGCCAGCAGCCCAGGGGGCGAACAAGAGACCCAGTACTTC.

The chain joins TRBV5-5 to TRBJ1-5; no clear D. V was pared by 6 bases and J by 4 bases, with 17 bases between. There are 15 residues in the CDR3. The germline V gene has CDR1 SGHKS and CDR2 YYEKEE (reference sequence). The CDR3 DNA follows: TGTGCCAGCACCGTCCACGGCAGCAGAAATCAGCCCCAGCATTTT. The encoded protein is CASTVHGSRNQPQHF. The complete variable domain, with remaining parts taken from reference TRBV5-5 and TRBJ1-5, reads DAGVTQSPTHLIKTRGQQVTLRCSPISGHKSVSWYQQVLGQGPQFIFQYYEKEERGRGNFPDRFSARQFPNYSSELNVNALLLGDSALYLCASTVHGSRNQPQHFGDGTRLSIL.

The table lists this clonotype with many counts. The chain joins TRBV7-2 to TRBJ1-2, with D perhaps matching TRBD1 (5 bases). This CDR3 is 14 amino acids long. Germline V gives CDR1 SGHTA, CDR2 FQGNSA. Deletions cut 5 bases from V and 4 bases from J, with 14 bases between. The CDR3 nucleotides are TGTGCCAGCAGCCCCGGACGGGGGAGCTATGGCTACACCTTC. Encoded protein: CASSPGRGSYGYTF.

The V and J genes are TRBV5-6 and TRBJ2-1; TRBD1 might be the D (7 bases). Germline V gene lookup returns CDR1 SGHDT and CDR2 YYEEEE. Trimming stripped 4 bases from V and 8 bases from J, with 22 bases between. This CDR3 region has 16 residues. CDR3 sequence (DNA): TGTGCCAGCAGCCCGGGACTCAGGGGGGAAAGGTATGAGCAGTTCTTC. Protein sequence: CASSPGLRGERYEQFF.

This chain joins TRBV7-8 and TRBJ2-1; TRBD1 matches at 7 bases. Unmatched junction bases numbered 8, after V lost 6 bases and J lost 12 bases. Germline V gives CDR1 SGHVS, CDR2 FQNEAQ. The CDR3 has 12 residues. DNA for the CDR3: TGTGCCAGCAGTCTAGACAGGGTAAGGCAGTTCTTC. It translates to CASSLDRVRQFF.

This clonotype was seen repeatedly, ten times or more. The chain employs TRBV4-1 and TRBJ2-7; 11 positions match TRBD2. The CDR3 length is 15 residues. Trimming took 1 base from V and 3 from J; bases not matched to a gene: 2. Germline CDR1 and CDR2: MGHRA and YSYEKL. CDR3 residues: CASSQGTSGYYEQYV. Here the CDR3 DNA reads TGCGCCAGCAGCCAAGGGACTAGCGGGTACTACGAGCAGTACGTC.

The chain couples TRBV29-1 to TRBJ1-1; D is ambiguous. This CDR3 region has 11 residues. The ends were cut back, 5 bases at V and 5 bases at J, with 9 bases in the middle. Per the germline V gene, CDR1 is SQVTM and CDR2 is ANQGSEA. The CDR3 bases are TGCAGCGTTTCGTCGACAACTGAAGCTTTCTTT. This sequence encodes CSVSSTTEAFF.

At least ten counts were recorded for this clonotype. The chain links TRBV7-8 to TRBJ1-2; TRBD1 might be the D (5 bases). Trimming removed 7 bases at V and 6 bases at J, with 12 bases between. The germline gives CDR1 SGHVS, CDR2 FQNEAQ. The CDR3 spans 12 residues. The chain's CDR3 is CASIGGGDGYTF. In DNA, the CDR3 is TGTGCCAGCATCGGGGGAGGGGATGGCTACACCTTC.

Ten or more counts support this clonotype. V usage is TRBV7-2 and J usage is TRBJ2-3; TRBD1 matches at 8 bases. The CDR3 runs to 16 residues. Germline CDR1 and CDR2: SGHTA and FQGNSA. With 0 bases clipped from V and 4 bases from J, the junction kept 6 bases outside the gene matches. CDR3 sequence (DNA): TGTGCCAGCAGCTTAGCGCCAGGGGGCGCGTCAGATACGCAGTATTTT. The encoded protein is CASSLAPGGASDTQYF.